The sequence of this T cell receptor beta chain was determined in a study of cytomegalovirus exposure and HLA in healthy donors (dated 2017 in TCRdb). A note on the overall study: According to an earlier analysis of 550 to 700 of the donors, about 179 million T cells yielded 95 million to 140 million unique TCR beta sequences and 276 Gb of sequence data. Typing coverage varied by locus: 629-630 donors for A, B, C, DRB1 and DQB1; more than 500 for DQA1; approximately 570 for DPA1; around 450 for DPB1. All discovery cohort repertoires had been generated using a single sequencing platform. The genetic ancestry cluster associated with self-reported Caucasian donors included 81% of the 300 to 400 genotyped donors. The later analysis used no new phenotypic data to find candidate immune exposures, relying instead on TCR beta sequences and their occurrence across donors. Five DR-DQ haplotypes were treated as single units for association and clustering because of strong linkage in the cohort. A later analysis re-examined previously published TCR beta repertoires from about 670 donors and added high-resolution HLA genotyping to investigate patterns of TCR occurrence. HLA typing included class I and class II loci at four-digit resolution. To predict cytomegalovirus infection status, the study combined high-throughput TCR immunosequencing, statistical association of individual TCRs with disease status, and machine learning. The study aimed to test whether signatures of past pathogen exposure could be identified by cataloging public T cell receptors. In addition to the first cohort of 500 to 850 subjects, a separate validation cohort of 100 to 150 different subjects was used. Roughly 300 gigabases of sequencing data and approximately 91 million unique TCR sequences made up an early release that covered several hundred HLA-typed donors. On average, around 240,000 unique TCR beta nucleotide sequences were sequenced per donor among a few hundred genotyped donors of the cohort, with 15% to 20% of those sequences being non-productive. Genome-wide SNP genotypes for about 65% of the roughly 670 donors were used in a later genetic analysis, which treated that subset as a discovery cohort. To decide whether each TCR beta V gene segment behaved as functional or pseudogenic, an earlier analysis of approximately 590 of the donors relied on high-throughput TCR beta sequencing. Donor age, sex, ethnicity and CMV serostatus were compiled alongside the repertoire data. The study profiled the T cell repertoires of about 720 subjects by immunosequencing and related them to cytomegalovirus serostatus.

The germline V gene specifies MDHEN as CDR1 and SYDVKM as CDR2. Including cysteine and phenylalanine, the CDR3 has 15 amino acids. Only the CDR3 DNA is retained, 45 bases long and in frame from the first base. Trimming takes 2 bases from V and 8 bases from J, and the germline ends sit 15 bases apart. Note on this clone: Its cognate antigen has yet to be identified. No clone much larger than this one lies a single base away; base qualities are absent.

Overall study outcomes, separate from this receptor: Strong co-occurrence of HLA alleles, especially DR and DQ, made assigning TCR associations to individual alleles difficult. A further reported finding was that TCR beta sequences accurately predicted the HLA-A and HLA-B alleles for most subjects in the first cohort. The cohort was sequenced for TCR beta chains only, and without alpha or paired-chain data the features that could be detected were limited. Most TCR sequences were seen in very few donors, while some public TCRs were found in many individuals. In vitro tests confirmed that a few of the cytomegalovirus-associated TCR beta chains recognize cytomegalovirus antigens. The classifier was reported to diagnose cytomegalovirus status with high specificity and sensitivity in both the original cohort and the validation cohort. In a later analysis, several top co-occurrence clusters were reported to appear linked to parvovirus B19, influenza, CMV and Epstein-Barr virus. Linkage disequilibrium might explain the correlated functional status among segregating V segments, but an unknown experimental factor could not be ruled out. Some IMGT-functional V segments, including TRBV6-2 and TRBV6-3, could not be distinguished by the 87-base-pair reads and were therefore excluded. Because HLA typing was missing for some donors at each locus, association tests included only the typed subset. In a later analysis, TCR association rates were found to vary across HLA loci, with the most associated TCRs seen for DRB1 alleles and the fewest for HLA-C alleles. V-gene and J-gene trimming of TCR beta chains was associated with a missense DCLRE1C variant in a later genetic analysis, and the association was replicated in an independent cohort. According to a later genetic analysis, donors in an Asian-associated ancestry cluster had fewer N-insertions in productive TCRs than the approximately 630-donor mean. Sequencing depth was assumed to be roughly uniform across donors in the presence/absence analyses, though that assumption may not hold. Compared with equally common non-associated chains, HLA-associated TCR beta chains in a later analysis were more clonally expanded and had lower generation probabilities. CMV serostatus was the only immune exposure information available for the cohort. A later analysis found that most CMV-associated TCR beta chains appeared HLA-restricted, with HLA associations seemingly driven largely by CMV exposure. The authors suggested that the approach could potentially be extended to other disease states and immunological phenotypes. In an earlier analysis of about 540 of the donors, most TCR beta V segments were observed in productive rearrangements about 90% or about 30% of the time, broadly matching IMGT annotations. The study listed around 160 TCR beta chains as associated with cytomegalovirus. A cluster of highly shared sequence variants was judged likely to represent a technical artifact of the sequencing pipeline. In a later analysis, around 17,000 TCR beta sequences were associated with specific HLA alleles at a false discovery rate of 0.05. Because counts were too low, seventeen rarely observed V segments, including chromosome 9 orphons, were excluded from the earlier analysis of some 590 of the donors.

The cohort comprised hundreds of healthy bone marrow donors. Cohort members were all nominally healthy when sampled, although unrecorded immune exposures were likely present. The donor tested CMV seropositive, placing the donor among the 290 or so seropositive members of the cohort. A peripheral blood sample was provided by each donor, and peripheral blood mononuclear cells were used for TCR beta sequencing. Genomic DNA was extracted from the blood cell samples with the Qiagen DNeasy Blood Extraction Kit. Library creation used the immunoSEQ multiplex PCR assay. For the multiplex PCR, a mixture combining 60 forward primers for TCR Vbeta segments and 13 reverse primers for TCR Jbeta segments was used. The CDR3 region of rearranged TCR beta genes was amplified from genomic DNA by a multiplex PCR assay. Amplified TCR beta libraries were sequenced as 87-base-pair reads on the Illumina HiSeq System. From the authors' description of their analysis: A later analysis counted 65 million to 90 million unique TCR beta chains across the 550 to 750 repertoires, and around 9.9 million of these chains were shared by at least two donors. To remove PCR and sequencing errors, raw reads were error-corrected and collapsed into unique sequences using a nearest-neighbor algorithm that merged closely related sequences. To assign V, D and J gene segments, CDR3 sequences were aligned to IMGT reference sequences. For a sequence to be retained, at least a six-nucleotide match to both a V gene segment and a J gene segment was required. A rearrangement counted as productive if the CDR3 had no stop codons and remained in frame with V and J, and every other rearrangement counted as non-productive. Following IMGT convention, CDR3 was defined as the stretch from the second conserved V-encoded cysteine up to the conserved J-encoded phenylalanine. Sequences without an unambiguous match to a single V gene segment were excluded from the earlier analysis of about 630 of the donors. An earlier analysis of a few hundred of the donors classified V segments as functional when productive rearrangements were above 56.7% and as segregating when the standard deviation between donors was above 5%. To diagnose cytomegalovirus status from the catalog of TCR beta chain sequences, a statistical classification framework was built. A later analysis assigned V and J genes by comparing TCR nucleotide sequences with IMGT/GENE-DB human TR gene sequences. In a later analysis, CDR3 sequences and most-parsimonious VDJ recombination scenarios were assigned using the TCRdist pipeline. In a later analysis, each TCR beta chain was defined by its CDR3 amino acid sequence together with its V-gene family, and reads without a unique V-gene family were excluded. In a later analysis, 500 to 650 highly shared, low-generation-probability nucleotide sequences were removed to address suspected cross-contamination and a sequencing artifact. A later analysis calculated a clonal expansion index for each public chain from normalized within-repertoire ranks of inferred template counts. A later analysis computed generation probabilities with a VDJ recombination model fitted to out-of-frame rearrangements, and checked the results against IGoR. In a later analysis, TCR-TCR, TCR-HLA and TCR-CMV co-occurrence was scored with hypergeometric tests, and a repertoire-size bias correction was applied to TCR pairs. To estimate false discovery rates, a later analysis permuted the HLA or CMV assignments 20 times. In a later analysis, co-occurring TCRs were grouped using DBSCAN, with TCRdist sequence similarity added in when clustering inside HLA-allele-positive subsets. For co-occurrence clustering, repertoires with fewer than 30,000 or more than 120,000 public chains were excluded, along with roughly 5 repertoires with anomalous nucleotide sharing. Drawn from immuneACCESS, this table holds only the in-frame rearrangements with V and J called that TCRdb kept. Clones are partly lost; checked studies trace under half to an unresolved V gene and leave the rest unexplained. V, J and clone size are those of that table, while D and trimming were read from the DNA. The sample profile shows around 65,000 clones; approximately 81% of them were found once. The ten largest make up nearly 7.5% of the sample.

The chain employs TRBV28 and TRBJ1-4, with no confident D gene call. The TCR sequence derives from a woman aged 30 to 39 in good health and CMV-seropositive. What was sequenced was PBMCs. Read as DNA, the sequence is TGTGCCAGCAGTTTACCCCCGCAGCCGGGAGAAAAACTGTTTTTT. Its protein reads: CASSLPPQPGEKLFF. With the rest looked up from the reference TRBV28 and TRBJ1-4 genes rather than sequenced, the full variable domain is DVKVTQSSRYLVKRTGEKVFLECVQDMDHENMFWYRQDPGLGLRLIYFSYDVKMKEKGDIPEGYSVSREKKERFSLILESASTNQTSMYLCASSLPPQPGEKLFFGSGTQLSVL.